This entry lists 27 T cell receptor beta chains sequenced from one sample in a study of blood T cells in healthy people across ages. Next came a second PCR, run for about 7 to 11 cycles, which used a sample-barcoded 5' primer along with a J-beta primer mix. In TCRdb, the 5' RACE reads were re-called with MiXCR into one record per CDR3 protein. The repertoire holds over 1.5 million distinct CDR3 sequences, with roughly 49% as singletons. The sample consisted of blood. The receptors derive from a woman aged 40-49 years in good health.

This clonotype has more than one count but fewer than ten. This chain uses TRBV20-1 with TRBJ1-2; 9 nucleotides match TRBD1. The CDR3 totals 14 residues. V lost 6 bases and J lost 2; bases outside the gene matches: 7. Germline assignment: CDR1 DFQATT and CDR2 SNEGSKA (reference sequence). The CDR3 protein is CSAPGQGRNYGYTF. The CDR3 DNA sequence: TGCAGTGCCCCAGGACAGGGGCGGAACTATGGCTACACCTTC.

The chain joins TRBV11-1 to TRBJ1-2, with D unresolved. Trimming took 2 bases from V and 10 from J, leaving 11 bases between them. This CDR3 region has 12 residues. The germline CDR1 and CDR2 sequences are SGHAT and FQDESV (reference sequence). The DNA for the CDR3 is TGTGCCAGCAGCTTAACGTCCTCCACCTACACCTTC. It specifies CASSLTSSTYTF.

This clonotype turned up a few times. J is TRBJ2-5 and V is TRBV4-1, with D tentatively TRBD1 (6 bases). V lost 0 bases and J lost 3, with 17 bases in between. The CDR3 is 17 residues long. Germline CDR1 reads MGHRA; CDR2 reads YSYEKL. The CDR3 loop is CASSQEGSRGDKETQYF. The DNA for the CDR3 is TGCGCCAGCAGCCAAGAGGGGAGCAGGGGAGACAAAGAGACCCAGTACTTC.

The V gene is TRBV3-1, the J gene TRBJ2-5, with D possibly matching TRBD2 (5 bases). CDR3 length: 14 residues. Trimming stripped 2 bases from V and 4 bases from J, with 11 bases between. The V gene's germline CDR1 is LGHDT and CDR2 YNNKEL (reference sequence). CDR3 residues: CASSQSGWGETQYF. Written as DNA, the CDR3 is TGTGCCAGCAGCCAATCGGGATGGGGAGAGACCCAGTACTTC.

This clonotype was picked up a small number of times. The chain combines TRBV6-1 with TRBJ2-3; tentatively, D is TRBD1 (6 bases). Trimming took off 4 bases at V and 2 bases at J, with 16 bases between the two ends. The CDR3 is 16 amino acids. Germline V gene lookup returns CDR1 MNHNS and CDR2 SASEGT. The DNA for the CDR3 is TGTGCCAGCAGTGTGACAGGACCGGGGAACACAGATACGCAGTATTTT. Its protein is CASSVTGPGNTDTQYF.

This chain links TRBV5-1 with TRBJ2-5; 7 bases agree with TRBD1. V trimming: 2 bases; J trimming: 11 bases; junction bases outside the gene matches: 18. Germline CDR1 SGHRS, CDR2 YFSETQ. CDR3 length: 16 residues. The CDR3 region has the DNA TGCGCCAGCAGCTTCACTCCGGGACAGAGATACAATGAGCAGTACTTC. This codes for CASSFTPGQRYNEQYF.

The CDR3 nucleotides are TGCAGTGCTAGAGACCCAAGCACGGGCATCTATGGCTACACCTTC. This sequence encodes CSARDPSTGIYGYTF. This chain connects TRBV20-1 to TRBJ1-2; the D is unclear. Germline CDR1 DFQATT, CDR2 SNEGSKA (reference sequence). There are 15 residues in the CDR3. The V and J ends lost 0 bases and 4 bases respectively, with 15 bases between them.

The genes are TRBV28 and TRBJ2-5, with D maybe TRBD1 (6 bases). Trimming took off 5 bases at V and 11 bases at J, with 12 bases between the two ends. This CDR3 spans 11 amino acids. CDR1 and CDR2 from the germline V gene are MDHEN and SYDVKM. CDR3 DNA sequence: TGTGCCAGCAGTCAAACAGGGATGCAGTACTTC. Protein product: CASSQTGMQYF.

In DNA, the CDR3 is TGTGCCAGCTCACCATGGACAGGGGTAGACAATGAGCAGTTCTTC. Its protein is CASSPWTGVDNEQFF. The chain is built from TRBV18 and TRBJ2-1; 9 bases fit TRBD1. The CDR3 runs to 15 residues. The trim removed 2 bases at V and 5 bases at J, leaving 4 bases unmatched. Germline V CDR1 and CDR2: KGHSH, LQKENI.

This clonotype was counted a few times. The chain carries TRBV28 and TRBJ2-7, with 12 nucleotides matching TRBD1. Looked up from germline, CDR1 is MDHEN and CDR2 is SYDVKM. The CDR3 totals 15 residues. V shed 3 bases and J 6 bases; nucleotides not matched to a gene: 6. The CDR3 is CASSFWGTGGSEQYF. CDR3 DNA sequence: TGTGCCAGCAGTTTCTGGGGGACAGGGGGCTCCGAGCAGTACTTC.

This clonotype appeared a few times. This chain connects TRBV28 to TRBJ2-7, with D possibly being TRBD1 or TRBD2 (6 bases each). CDR1 is MDHEN, CDR2 SYDVKM, per germline. V dropped 3 bases and J dropped 5 bases, with 17 bases sitting between them. The length of the CDR3 is 15 residues. This CDR3 reads CASSFMGQGRNEQYF. In nucleotides, the CDR3 is TGTGCCAGCAGTTTTATGGGGCAGGGGAGGAACGAGCAGTACTTC. The full variable domain, in which reference TRBV28 and TRBJ2-7 provide the parts outside the CDR3, is DVKVTQSSRYLVKRTGEKVFLECVQDMDHENMFWYRQDPGLGLRLIYFSYDVKMKEKGDIPEGYSVSREKKERFSLILESASTNQTSMYLCASSFMGQGRNEQYFGPGTRLTVT.

A few counts support this clonotype. The chain employs TRBV27 and TRBJ2-3; D may be TRBD1 (5 bases). In germline, CDR1 is MNHEY, CDR2 SMNVEV (reference sequence). The CDR3 contains 16 residues. With 5 bases removed from V and 1 base from J, the gap between germline ends came to 16 bases. The CDR3 DNA is TGTGCCAGCAGTCCTTATGGACATTTCGGCACAGATACGCAGTATTTT. It codes for CASSPYGHFGTDTQYF.

The rearrangement links TRBV20-1 to TRBJ1-5, with D unresolved. Trimming cost V 1 base and J 6 bases, with 10 bases left between them. The germline V gene has CDR1 DFQATT and CDR2 SNEGSKA (reference sequence). This CDR3 has 13 residues. CDR3 nucleotide sequence: TGCAGTGCTAGAGGTGTCCGGGGTCAGCCCCAGCATTTT. It translates to CSARGVRGQPQHF.

The chain recombines TRBV27 with TRBJ2-2; 12 nucleotides match TRBD2. The CDR3 contains 19 residues. Germline V CDR1 and CDR2: MNHEY, SMNVEV (reference sequence). V was pared by 5 bases and J by 4 bases, with 14 bases of the junction left unmatched. The CDR3 loop reads CASSEAGLAGGRRTGELFF. In nucleotides, the CDR3 is TGTGCCAGCAGTGAAGCTGGGCTAGCGGGGGGGCGTCGCACCGGGGAGCTGTTTTTT.

The chain couples TRBV10-3 to TRBJ2-7; 8 nucleotides agree with TRBD2. TRBJ2-5 explains the end of the DNA better; the J call may be wrong. The CDR3 has 13 residues. Germline CDR1 and CDR2: ENHRY and SYGVKD. CDR3 protein: CAIRAGAGETQYF. For the CDR3, the DNA is TGTGCCATCAGAGCGGGGGCGGGGGAGACCCAGTACTTC.

The chain joins TRBV7-2 to TRBJ2-3, with a possible D match to TRBD1 (6 bases). The V gene lost 5 bases and the J gene lost 4 bases, with 13 bases spanning the gap. From germline, CDR1 is SGHTA and CDR2 FQGNSA. This CDR3 spans 14 amino acids. CDR3: CASSRTAGADTQYF. In DNA form, the CDR3 reads TGTGCCAGCAGCCGGACAGCCGGAGCAGATACGCAGTATTTT.

This chain joins TRBV15 and TRBJ1-2; no firm D call. CDR3 length: 15 amino acids. The germline V gene encodes CDR1 LNHNV and CDR2 YYDKDF (reference sequence). Trimming shortened V by 0 bases and J by 6 bases, and 14 bases separated the two germline ends. The CDR3 coding sequence is TGTGCCACCAGCAGAGATCCTGGCAGGCTAGATGGCTACACCTTC. As protein: CATSRDPGRLDGYTF.

V usage is TRBV27 and J usage is TRBJ1-1; maybe TRBD1 (6 bases). The CDR3 loop spans 17 amino acids. The V end lost 3 bases, the J end lost 0 bases, and 17 bases lay between the germline ends. Germline loops: CDR1 MNHEY, CDR2 SMNVEV (reference sequence). Here the CDR3 reads CASSFYQGLGVNTEAFF. The CDR3 DNA sequence: TGTGCCAGCAGTTTCTACCAGGGGCTCGGCGTGAACACTGAAGCTTTCTTT.

This chain joins TRBV9 and TRBJ1-5; a possible D gene is TRBD1 (6 bases). Deletions cut 3 bases from V and 6 bases from J, with 13 bases between. The germline gives CDR1 SGDLS, CDR2 YYNGEE. This CDR3 contains 14 residues. The CDR3 DNA sequence: TGTGCCAGCAGCGCAGGGGTTCCCAGTCAGCCCCAGCATTTT. Its translation is CASSAGVPSQPQHF.

This clonotype came up a few times. The rearrangement uses TRBV7-8 and TRBJ1-5; TRBD1 matches 7 bases. Germline assignment: CDR1 SGHVS and CDR2 FQNEAQ. This CDR3 region has 17 residues. V gave up 1 base and J gave up 5 bases; unmatched junction bases: 11. The CDR3 reads CASSLVPERQGYQPQHF. The CDR3 DNA reads as TGTGCCAGCAGCTTAGTCCCAGAACGACAGGGCTATCAGCCCCAGCATTTT.

Details on this clonotype: Relative to the germline gene, one junction end is altered; a read error may explain this. Written as DNA, the CDR3 is TGCGTCAGCAGCCTAGGGACCGGCTTTAATGAGCAGTTCTTC. This translates into CVSSLGTGFNEQFF. J is TRBJ2-1 and V is TRBV5-1, with D perhaps TRBD1 or TRBD2 (5 bases each). The CDR3 spans 14 residues. Per the germline V gene, CDR1 is SGHRS and CDR2 is YFSETQ.

The chain links TRBV20-1 to TRBJ2-3, with TRBD1 matching over 9 bases. With V trimmed by 3 bases and J by 11 bases, 9 bases remained unmatched. The CDR3 is made up of 13 amino acids. Germline V lookup: CDR1 DFQATT, CDR2 SNEGSKA (reference sequence). Written as DNA, the CDR3 is TGCAGTGCTAGGCCGAAACCGGGACAGGGGCAGTATTTT. Amino acid sequence: CSARPKPGQGQYF.

The chain carries TRBV4-3 and TRBJ1-4, with a weak D call TRBD1 (5 bases). V dropped 6 bases and J dropped 3 bases, with 11 bases sitting between them. The germline CDR1 and CDR2 sequences are LGHNA and YSLEER. The CDR3 totals 14 residues. The CDR3: CASSPTAPNEKLFF. For the CDR3, the DNA is TGCGCCAGCAGTCCGACAGCGCCTAATGAAAAACTGTTTTTT.

This clonotype was seen ten or more times. The chain uses TRBV28 and TRBJ2-2; 8 bases match TRBD1. The CDR3 is 15 residues long. CDR1 MDHEN and CDR2 SYDVKM come from the germline V gene. After removal of 3 bases from V and 5 bases from J, the junction contained 5 bases not matched to a gene. The CDR3 spells CASSFSQGATGELFF. The DNA of the CDR3 is TGTGCCAGCAGTTTCTCGCAGGGGGCAACCGGGGAGCTGTTTTTT.

This clonotype was found a few times. The junction departs from germline at one end; a sequencing error may be responsible. The chain has TRBV7-7 and TRBJ2-7; 7 positions agree with TRBD2. Looked up from germline, CDR1 is SSHAT and CDR2 is FNYEAQ (reference sequence). CDR3 length: 13 amino acids. The CDR3 DNA reads TGTGCTAGCAGCGGGGCTACCTACGGGGAGCAGTACTTC. It translates to CASSGATYGEQYF.

The CDR3 loop is CASSRTGDRRRGYTF. The CDR3 DNA follows: TGTGCCAGCAGTAGAACGGGAGATCGCCGTCGTGGCTACACCTTC. This chain joins TRBV27 and TRBJ1-2; D not resolved. Trimming pared 5 bases from V and 7 bases from J, leaving 20 bases between. The CDR3 spans 15 residues. Per the germline V gene, CDR1 is MNHEY and CDR2 is SMNVEV (reference sequence).

The chain couples TRBV6-2 or TRBV6-3 to TRBJ2-3; D is ambiguous. Germline V gene lookup returns CDR1 MNHEY and CDR2 SVGEGT. V was cut by 6 bases and J by 8 bases, with 12 bases left in between. The CDR3 contains 12 residues. CDR3 residues: CASSWVDRTQYF. CDR3 bases: TGTGCCAGCAGCTGGGTAGACCGTACGCAGTATTTT.